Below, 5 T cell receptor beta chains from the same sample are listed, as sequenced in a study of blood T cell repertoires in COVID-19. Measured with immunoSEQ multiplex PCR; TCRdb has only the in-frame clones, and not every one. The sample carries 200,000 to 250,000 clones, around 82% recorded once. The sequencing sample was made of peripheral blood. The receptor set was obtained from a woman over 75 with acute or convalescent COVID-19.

The CDR3 reads CSVKGGGGTEAFF. The CDR3 DNA sequence: TGCAGCGTTAAAGGAGGGGGGGGCACTGAAGCTTTCTTT. The chain uses TRBV29-1 and TRBJ1-1; possible D gene TRBD1, 6 bases. The CDR3 is made up of 13 amino acids. Germline CDR1 SQVTM, CDR2 ANQGSEA. Trimming took 5 bases from V and 4 from J, leaving 14 bases between them.

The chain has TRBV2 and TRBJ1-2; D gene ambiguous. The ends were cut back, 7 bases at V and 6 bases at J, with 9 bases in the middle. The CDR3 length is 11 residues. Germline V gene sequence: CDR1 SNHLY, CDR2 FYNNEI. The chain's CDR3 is CASTPRDGYTF. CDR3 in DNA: TGTGCCAGCACACCGCGGGATGGCTACACCTTC.

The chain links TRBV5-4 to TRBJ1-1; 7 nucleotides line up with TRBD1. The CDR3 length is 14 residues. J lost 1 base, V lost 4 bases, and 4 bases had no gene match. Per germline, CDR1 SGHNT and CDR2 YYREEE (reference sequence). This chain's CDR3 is CASSRDSWNTEAFF. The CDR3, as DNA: TGTGCCAGCAGCCGGGACAGCTGGAACACTGAAGCTTTCTTT.

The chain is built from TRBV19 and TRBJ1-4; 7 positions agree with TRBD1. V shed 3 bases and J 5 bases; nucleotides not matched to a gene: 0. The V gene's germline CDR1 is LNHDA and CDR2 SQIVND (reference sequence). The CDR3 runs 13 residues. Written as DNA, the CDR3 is TGTGCCAGTAGTATGACAGGGAATGAAAAACTGTTTTTT. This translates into CASSMTGNEKLFF.

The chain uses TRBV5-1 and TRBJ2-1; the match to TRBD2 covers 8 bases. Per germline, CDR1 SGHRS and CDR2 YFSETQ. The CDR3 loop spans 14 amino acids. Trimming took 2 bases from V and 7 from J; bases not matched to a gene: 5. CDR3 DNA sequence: TGCGCCAGCAGCTTAGAACGGGGGGGTAATGAGCAGTTCTTC. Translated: CASSLERGGNEQFF.